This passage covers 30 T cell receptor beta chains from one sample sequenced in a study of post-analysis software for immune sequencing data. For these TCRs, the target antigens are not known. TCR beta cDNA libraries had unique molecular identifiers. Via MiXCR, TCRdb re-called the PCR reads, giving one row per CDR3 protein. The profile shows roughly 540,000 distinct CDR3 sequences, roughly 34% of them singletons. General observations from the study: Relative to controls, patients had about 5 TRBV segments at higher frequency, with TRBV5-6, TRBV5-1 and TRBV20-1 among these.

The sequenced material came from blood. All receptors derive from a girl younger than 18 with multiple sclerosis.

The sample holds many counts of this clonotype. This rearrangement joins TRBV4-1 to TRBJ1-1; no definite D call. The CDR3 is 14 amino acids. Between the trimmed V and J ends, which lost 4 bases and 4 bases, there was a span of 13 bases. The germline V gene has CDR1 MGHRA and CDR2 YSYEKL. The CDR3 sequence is CASSRAWHTTEAFF. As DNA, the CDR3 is TGCGCCAGCAGCCGCGCCTGGCATACCACTGAAGCTTTCTTT.

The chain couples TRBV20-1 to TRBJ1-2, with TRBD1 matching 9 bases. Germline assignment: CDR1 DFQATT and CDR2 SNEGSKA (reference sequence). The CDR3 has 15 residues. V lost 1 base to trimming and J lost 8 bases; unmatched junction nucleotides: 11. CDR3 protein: CSARGAGQGSGGYTF. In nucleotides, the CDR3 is TGCAGTGCTAGAGGGGCCGGACAGGGGTCAGGGGGCTACACCTTC.

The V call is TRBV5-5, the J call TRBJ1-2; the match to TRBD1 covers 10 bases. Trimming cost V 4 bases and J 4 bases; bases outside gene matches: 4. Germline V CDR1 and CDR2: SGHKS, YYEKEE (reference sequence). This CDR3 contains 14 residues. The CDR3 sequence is CASSRDRGFYGYTF. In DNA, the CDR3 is TGTGCCAGCAGCCGGGACAGGGGATTCTATGGCTACACCTTC.

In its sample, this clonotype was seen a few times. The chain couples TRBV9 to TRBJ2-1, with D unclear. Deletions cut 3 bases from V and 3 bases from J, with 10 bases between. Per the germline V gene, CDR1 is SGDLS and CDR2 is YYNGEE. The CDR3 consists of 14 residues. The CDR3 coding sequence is TGTGCCAGCAGCGAGGATCCGGACTACAATGAGCAGTTCTTC. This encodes CASSEDPDYNEQFF.

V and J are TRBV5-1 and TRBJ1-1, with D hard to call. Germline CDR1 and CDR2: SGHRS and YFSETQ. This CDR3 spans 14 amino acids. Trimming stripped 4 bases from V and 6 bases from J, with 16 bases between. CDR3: CASSQPESGAEAFF. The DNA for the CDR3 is TGCGCCAGCAGCCAGCCGGAATCAGGCGCTGAAGCTTTCTTT.

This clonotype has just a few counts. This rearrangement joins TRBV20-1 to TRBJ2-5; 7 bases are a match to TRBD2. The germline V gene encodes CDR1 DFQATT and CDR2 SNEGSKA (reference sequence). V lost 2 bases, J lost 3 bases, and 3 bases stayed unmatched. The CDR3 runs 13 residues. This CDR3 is CSARPSGKETQYF. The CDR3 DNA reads TGCAGTGCTAGACCCAGCGGGAAAGAGACCCAGTACTTC.

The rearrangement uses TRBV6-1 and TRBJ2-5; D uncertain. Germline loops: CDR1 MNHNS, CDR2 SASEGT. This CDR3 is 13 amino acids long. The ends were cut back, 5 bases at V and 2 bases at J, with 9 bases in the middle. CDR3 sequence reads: CASSPALQETQYF. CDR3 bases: TGTGCCAGCAGTCCGGCACTACAAGAGACCCAGTACTTC.

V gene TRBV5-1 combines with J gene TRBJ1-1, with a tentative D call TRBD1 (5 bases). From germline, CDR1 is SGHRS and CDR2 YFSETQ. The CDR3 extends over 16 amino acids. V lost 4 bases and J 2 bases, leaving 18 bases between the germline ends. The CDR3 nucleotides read TGCGCCAGCAGCCCAACTCCCCAGACAGCCAACACTGAAGCTTTCTTT. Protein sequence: CASSPTPQTANTEAFF.

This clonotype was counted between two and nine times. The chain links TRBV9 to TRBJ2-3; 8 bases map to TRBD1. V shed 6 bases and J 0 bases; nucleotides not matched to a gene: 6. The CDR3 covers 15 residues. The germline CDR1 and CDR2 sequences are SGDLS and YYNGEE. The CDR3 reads CASTGTGASTDTQYF. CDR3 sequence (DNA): TGTGCCAGCACGGGGACAGGAGCTAGCACAGATACGCAGTATTTT. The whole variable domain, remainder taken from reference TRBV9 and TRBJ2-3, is DSGVTQTPKHLITATGQRVTLRCSPRSGDLSVYWYQQSLDQGLQFLIQYYNGEERAKGNILERFSAQQFPDLHSELNLSSLELGDSALYFCASTGTGASTDTQYFGPGTRLTVL.

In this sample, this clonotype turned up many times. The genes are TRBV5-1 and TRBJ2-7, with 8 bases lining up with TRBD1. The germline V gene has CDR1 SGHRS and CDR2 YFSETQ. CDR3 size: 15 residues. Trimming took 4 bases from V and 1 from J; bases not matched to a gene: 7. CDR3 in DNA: TGCGCCAGCAGCGAGCGGACAGGGATTTCCTACGAGCAGTACTTC. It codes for CASSERTGISYEQYF. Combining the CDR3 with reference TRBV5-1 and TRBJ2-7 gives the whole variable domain KAGVTQTPRYLIKTRGQQVTLSCSPISGHRSVSWYQQTPGQGLQFLFEYFSETQRNKGNFPGRFSGRQFSNSRSEMNVSTLELGDSALYLCASSERTGISYEQYFGPGTRLTVT.

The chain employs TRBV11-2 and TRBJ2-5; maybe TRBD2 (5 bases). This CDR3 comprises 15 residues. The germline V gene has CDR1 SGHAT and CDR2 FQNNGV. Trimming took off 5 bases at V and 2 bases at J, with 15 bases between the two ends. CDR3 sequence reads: CASSRTDSPQETQYF. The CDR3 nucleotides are TGTGCCAGCAGCCGAACGGACTCCCCGCAAGAGACCCAGTACTTC.

Here the CDR3 reads CASSSTGLAGNEQFF. The CDR3 DNA reads as TGCGCCAGCAGCTCCACGGGACTAGCGGGGAATGAGCAGTTCTTC. J is TRBJ2-1 and V is TRBV5-1, with TRBD2 matching 13 bases. The CDR3 runs to 15 residues. The germline V gene has CDR1 SGHRS and CDR2 YFSETQ. The V gene end was trimmed by 3 bases and the J gene end by 7 bases; junction bases not matched to a gene: 4.

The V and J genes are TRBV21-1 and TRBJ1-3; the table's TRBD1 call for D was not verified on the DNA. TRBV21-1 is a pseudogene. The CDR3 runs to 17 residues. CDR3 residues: CASSPKRQGISGNTIYF. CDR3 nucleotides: TGTGCCAGCAGCCCAAAACGACAGGGGATCTCTGGAAACACCATATATTTT.

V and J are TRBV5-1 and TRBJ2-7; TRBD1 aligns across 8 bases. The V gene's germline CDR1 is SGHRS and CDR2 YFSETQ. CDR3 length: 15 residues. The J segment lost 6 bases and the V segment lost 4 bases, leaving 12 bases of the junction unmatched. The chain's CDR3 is CASSGRTGTSGEQYF. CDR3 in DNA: TGCGCCAGCAGCGGCCGGACAGGGACCTCGGGCGAGCAGTACTTC. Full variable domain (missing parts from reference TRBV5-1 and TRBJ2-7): KAGVTQTPRYLIKTRGQQVTLSCSPISGHRSVSWYQQTPGQGLQFLFEYFSETQRNKGNFPGRFSGRQFSNSRSEMNVSTLELGDSALYLCASSGRTGTSGEQYFGPGTRLTVT.

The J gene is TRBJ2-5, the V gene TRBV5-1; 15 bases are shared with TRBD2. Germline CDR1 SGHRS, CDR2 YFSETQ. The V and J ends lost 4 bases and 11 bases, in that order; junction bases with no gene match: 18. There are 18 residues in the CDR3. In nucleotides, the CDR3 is TGCGCCAGCAGCCTACCCCGGACTAGCGGGGGGGCAAACAATGAGCAGTACTTC. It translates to CASSLPRTSGGANNEQYF.

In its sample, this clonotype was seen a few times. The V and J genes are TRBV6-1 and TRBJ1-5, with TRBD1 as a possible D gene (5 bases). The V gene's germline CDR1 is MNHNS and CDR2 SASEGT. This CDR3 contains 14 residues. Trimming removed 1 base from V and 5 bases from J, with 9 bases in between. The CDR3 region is CASSEGGTDQPQHF. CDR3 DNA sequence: TGTGCCAGCAGTGAAGGGGGCACCGATCAGCCCCAGCATTTT.

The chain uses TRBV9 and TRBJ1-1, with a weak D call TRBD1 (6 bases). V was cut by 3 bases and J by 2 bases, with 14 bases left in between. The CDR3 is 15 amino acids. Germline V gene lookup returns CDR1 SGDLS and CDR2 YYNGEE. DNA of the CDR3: TGTGCCAGCAGCGCGTACAGGGAGAGCAACACTGAAGCTTTCTTT. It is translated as CASSAYRESNTEAFF.

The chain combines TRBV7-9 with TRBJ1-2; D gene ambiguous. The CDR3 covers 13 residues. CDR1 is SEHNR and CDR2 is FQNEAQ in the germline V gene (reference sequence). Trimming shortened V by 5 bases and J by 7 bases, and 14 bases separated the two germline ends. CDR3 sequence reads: CASSTTADRGYTF. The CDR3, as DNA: TGTGCCAGCAGCACTACAGCGGACCGTGGCTACACCTTC.

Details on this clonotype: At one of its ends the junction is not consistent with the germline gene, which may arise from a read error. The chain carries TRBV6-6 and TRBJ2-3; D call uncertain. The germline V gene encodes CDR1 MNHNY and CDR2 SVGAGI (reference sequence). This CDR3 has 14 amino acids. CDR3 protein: CAGSYSKGEDTQYF. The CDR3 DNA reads TGTGCCGGCAGTTACTCGAAGGGTGAGGATACGCAGTATTTT.

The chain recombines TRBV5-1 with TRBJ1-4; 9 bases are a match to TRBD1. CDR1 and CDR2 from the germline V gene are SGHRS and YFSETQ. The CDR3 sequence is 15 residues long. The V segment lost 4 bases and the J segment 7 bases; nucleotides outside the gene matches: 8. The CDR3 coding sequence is TGCGCCAGCAGCCCAGACGGGACAGGGCTTGAAAAACTGTTTTTT. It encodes CASSPDGTGLEKLFF.

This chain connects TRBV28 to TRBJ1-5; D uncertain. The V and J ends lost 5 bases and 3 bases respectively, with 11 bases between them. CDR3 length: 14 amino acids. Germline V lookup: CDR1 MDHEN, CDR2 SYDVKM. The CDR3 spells CASSMSGSNQPQHF. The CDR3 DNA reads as TGTGCCAGCAGTATGAGTGGATCCAATCAGCCCCAGCATTTT.

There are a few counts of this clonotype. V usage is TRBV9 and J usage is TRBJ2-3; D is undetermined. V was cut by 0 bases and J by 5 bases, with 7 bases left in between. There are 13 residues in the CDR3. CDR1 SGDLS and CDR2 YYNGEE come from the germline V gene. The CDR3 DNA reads TGTGCCAGCAGCGTAGGGTCCGGAGATACGCAGTATTTT. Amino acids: CASSVGSGDTQYF.

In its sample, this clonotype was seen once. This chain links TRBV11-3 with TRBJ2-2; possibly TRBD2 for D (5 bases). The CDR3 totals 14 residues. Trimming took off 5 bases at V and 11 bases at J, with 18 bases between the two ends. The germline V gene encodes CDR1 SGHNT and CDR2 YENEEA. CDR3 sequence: CASSPQTRTGELFF. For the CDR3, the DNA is TGTGCCAGCAGCCCTCAGACGCGGACTGGAGAGCTGTTTTTT. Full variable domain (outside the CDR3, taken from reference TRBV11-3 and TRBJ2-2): EAGVVQSPRYKIIEKKQPVAFWCNPISGHNTLYWYLQNLGQGPELLIRYENEEAVDDSQLPKDRFSAERLKGVDSTLKIQPAELGDSAVYLCASSPQTRTGELFFGEGSRLTVL.

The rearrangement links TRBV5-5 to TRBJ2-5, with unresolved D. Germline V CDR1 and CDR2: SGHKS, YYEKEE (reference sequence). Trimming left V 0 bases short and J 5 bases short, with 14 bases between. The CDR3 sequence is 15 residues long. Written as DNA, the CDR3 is TGTGCCAGCAGCTTGGAGGCCAGATCTTGGGAGACCCAGTACTTC. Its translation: CASSLEARSWETQYF. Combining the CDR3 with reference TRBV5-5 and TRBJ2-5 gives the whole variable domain DAGVTQSPTHLIKTRGQQVTLRCSPISGHKSVSWYQQVLGQGPQFIFQYYEKEERGRGNFPDRFSARQFPNYSSELNVNALLLGDSALYLCASSLEARSWETQYFGPGTRLLVL.

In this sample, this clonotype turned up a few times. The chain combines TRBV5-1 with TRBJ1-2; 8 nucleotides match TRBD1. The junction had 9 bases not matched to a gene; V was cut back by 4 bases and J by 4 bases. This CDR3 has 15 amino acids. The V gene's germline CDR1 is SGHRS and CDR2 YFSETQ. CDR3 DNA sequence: TGCGCCAGCAGCGAGGGGACAGGAGCTGGCTATGGCTACACCTTC. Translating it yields CASSEGTGAGYGYTF.

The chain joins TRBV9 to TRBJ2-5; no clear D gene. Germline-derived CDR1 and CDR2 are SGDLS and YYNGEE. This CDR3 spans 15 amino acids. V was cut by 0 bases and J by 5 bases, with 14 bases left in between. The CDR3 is CASSVAAVSTETQYF. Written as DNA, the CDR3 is TGTGCCAGCAGCGTAGCGGCAGTGAGTACGGAGACCCAGTACTTC.

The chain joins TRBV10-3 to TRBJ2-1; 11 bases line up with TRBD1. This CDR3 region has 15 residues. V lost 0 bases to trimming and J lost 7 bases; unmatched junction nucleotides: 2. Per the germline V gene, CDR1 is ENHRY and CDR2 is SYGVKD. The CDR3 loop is CAISESGTGGNEQFF. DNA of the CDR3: TGTGCCATCAGTGAGTCGGGGACAGGGGGAAATGAGCAGTTCTTC.

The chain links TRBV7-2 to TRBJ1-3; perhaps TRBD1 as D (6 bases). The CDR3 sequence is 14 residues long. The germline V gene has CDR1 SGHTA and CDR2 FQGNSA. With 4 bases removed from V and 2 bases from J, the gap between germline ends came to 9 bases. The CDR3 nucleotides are TGTGCCAGCAGCTCCGGGGGCACTGGAAACACCATATATTTT. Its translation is CASSSGGTGNTIYF.

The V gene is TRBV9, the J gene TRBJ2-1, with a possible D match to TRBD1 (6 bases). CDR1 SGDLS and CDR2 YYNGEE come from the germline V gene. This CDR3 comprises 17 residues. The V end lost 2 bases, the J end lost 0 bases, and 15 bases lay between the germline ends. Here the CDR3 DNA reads TGTGCCAGCAGCGTTCCAACAGGGACGAGCTCCTACAATGAGCAGTTCTTC. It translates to CASSVPTGTSSYNEQFF.

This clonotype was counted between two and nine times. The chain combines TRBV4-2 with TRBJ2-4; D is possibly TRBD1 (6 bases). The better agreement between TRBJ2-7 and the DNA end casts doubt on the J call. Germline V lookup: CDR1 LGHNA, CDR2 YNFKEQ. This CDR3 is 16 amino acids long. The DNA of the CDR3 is TGTGCCAGCAGCCAAGCACCGGGACAAAGGTTGGCCGAGCAGTACTTC. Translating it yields CASSQAPGQRLAEQYF.